This T cell receptor beta chain was captured by sequencing in a study of blood T cell repertoires in COVID-19. Study-level background: The samples span acute and convalescent COVID-19 from the United States, Italy and Spain. PBMCs, B-cell-depleted T cells, or T cells were the source of the cDNA or gDNA that made up the material.

Trimming pared 7 bases from V and 1 base from J, leaving 18 bases between. The CDR3 is 16 amino acids. The germline V gene has CDR1 LNHDA and CDR2 SQIVND (reference sequence). As originally analysed: Counts of nucleated cells, estimated from reference gene primer amplification, were obtained. Produced via immunoSEQ multiplex PCR; TCRdb's table is partial and in-frame only. The DNA was the basis for D and trimming; V, J and clone size are from that table. The sample lists 200,000 to 300,000 clones, roughly 81% occurring once. This clone showed up just once. The TCR was taken from a man aged 45-65 years with acute or convalescent COVID-19. Material: peripheral blood. This chain joins TRBV19 and TRBJ2-3, with TRBD2 as a possible D gene (6 bases). The CDR3 loop is CASKPPLGGGTDTQYF. The DNA for the CDR3 is TGTGCCAGTAAACCTCCCCTGGGGGGAGGCACAGATACGCAGTATTTT.